One sample yielded the 30 T cell receptor beta chains listed below, sequenced in a study of regulatory T cells in long-lasting Graves disease. Combining iRepertoire HTBI primers with Arm-PCR of CDR3 regions, the authors built TCR beta libraries. TCRdb reprocessed the multiplex PCR reads via MiXCR and lists one record per CDR3 protein. The sample records around 450,000 distinct CDR3 sequences, roughly 16% being singletons. Time point noted: newly diagnosed GD, antithyroid drugs for less than 3 months. PBMCs provided the RNA from which the TCR library was made. This sample was also put to use in a study of T cells in Graves' hyperthyroidism and ophthalmopathy.

The sample here was peripheral blood mononuclear cells (PBMCs), taken at new diagnosis, from a patient treated with antithyroid drugs. All receptors derive from a man between 40 and 49 years old with Graves disease.

This clonotype came up a few times. The chain is built from TRBV20-1 and TRBJ2-5; 10 nucleotides align to TRBD2. This CDR3 is 15 amino acids long. The germline V gene encodes CDR1 DFQATT and CDR2 SNEGSKA (reference sequence). V trimming: 0 bases; J trimming: 4 bases; junction bases outside the gene matches: 5. CDR3 in DNA: TGCAGTGCTAGAGATCTAGCGGGAGTTTCAGAGACCCAGTACTTC. Protein: CSARDLAGVSETQYF.

Ten or more counts support this clonotype. This chain joins TRBV18 and TRBJ2-1, with 7 bases identical to TRBD2. The germline gives CDR1 KGHSH, CDR2 LQKENI. This CDR3 is built from 17 residues. After removal of 1 base from V and 5 bases from J, the junction contained 11 bases not matched to a gene. The CDR3 protein is CASSPRLAAVVNNEQFF. The CDR3 DNA sequence: TGTGCCAGCTCACCACGCCTAGCGGCTGTTGTGAACAATGAGCAGTTCTTC.

This clonotype was detected many times. The chain couples TRBV28 to TRBJ2-7; 12 nucleotides agree with TRBD2. There are 16 residues in the CDR3. Trimming removed 8 bases from V and 6 bases from J; junction bases left unmatched: 14. Germline V gene sequence: CDR1 MDHEN, CDR2 SYDVKM. This CDR3 is CASPKLAGGLIGEQYF. The CDR3 region has the DNA TGTGCCAGCCCGAAACTAGCGGGAGGTTTAATTGGCGAGCAGTACTTC.

The chain couples TRBV29-1 to TRBJ1-1; D is possibly TRBD1 (5 bases). This CDR3 is built from 12 residues. Germline loops: CDR1 SQVTM, CDR2 ANQGSEA. Between the trimmed V and J ends, which lost 4 bases and 5 bases, there was a span of 11 bases. The CDR3: CSVVGGGTEAFF. The CDR3 nucleotides read TGCAGCGTTGTTGGGGGTGGGACTGAAGCTTTCTTT.

In this sample, this clonotype turned up a few times. The rearrangement links TRBV7-8 to TRBJ2-1; no definite D call. This CDR3 comprises 19 residues. The germline CDR1 and CDR2 sequences are SGHVS and FQNEAQ. Trimming removed 1 base from V and 0 bases from J, with 19 bases in between. The CDR3 loop reads CASSLGQTFPKSSYNEQFF. The DNA for the CDR3 is TGTGCCAGCAGCTTAGGCCAGACCTTCCCTAAGAGCTCCTACAATGAGCAGTTCTTC.

V is TRBV27 and J is TRBJ2-1; 9 positions match TRBD2. Germline loops: CDR1 MNHEY, CDR2 SMNVEV (reference sequence). The V segment lost 8 bases and the J segment 2 bases; nucleotides outside the gene matches: 22. The CDR3 has 20 amino acids. The CDR3 nucleotides read TGTGCCAGCGCCGCGTTGACAGGGATCGGACTAGCGAGAACCTACAATGAGCAGTTCTTC. Its translation: CASAALTGIGLARTYNEQFF.

A few counts support this clonotype. The J gene is TRBJ2-3, the V gene TRBV3-1, with D maybe TRBD2 (6 bases). The V gene's germline CDR1 is LGHDT and CDR2 YNNKEL (reference sequence). CDR3 length equals 17 residues. Deletions cut 3 bases from V and 1 base from J, with 17 bases between. The chain's CDR3 is CASSHLNQRGGTDTQYF. CDR3 coding DNA: TGTGCCAGCAGCCATTTGAACCAGCGCGGGGGCACAGATACGCAGTATTTT.

The chain combines TRBV27 with TRBJ2-7; D is possibly TRBD1 (6 bases). The V end lost 3 bases, the J end lost 3 bases, and 15 bases lay between the germline ends. Germline V CDR1 and CDR2: MNHEY, SMNVEV (reference sequence). The CDR3 totals 15 residues. CDR3 DNA sequence: TGTGCCAGCAGTTTGGGCCGAGACAGGATCTACGAGCAGTACTTC. This encodes CASSLGRDRIYEQYF.

The CDR3 protein is CATSRERDKRYEQYF. In nucleotides, the CDR3 is TGTGCCACCAGCAGAGAGCGGGACAAGCGTTACGAGCAGTACTTC. The chain is built from TRBV15 and TRBJ2-7; D could derive from TRBD1 or TRBD2 (6 bases each). Trimming pared 0 bases from V and 4 bases from J, leaving 13 bases between. This CDR3 has 15 amino acids. Germline V lookup: CDR1 LNHNV, CDR2 YYDKDF (reference sequence). Full variable domain (remainder filled in from reference TRBV15 and TRBJ2-7): DAMVIQNPRYQVTQFGKPVTLSCSQTLNHNVMYWYQQKSSQAPKLLFHYYDKDFNNEADTPDNFQSRRPNTSFCFLDIRSPGLGDTAMYLCATSRERDKRYEQYFGPGTRLTVT.

There are many counts of this clonotype. The DNA for the CDR3 is TGTGCCACCAGTGAAAGCGGACAGGGGGTTTTCGATGAGCAGTTCTTC. This sequence encodes CATSESGQGVFDEQFF. The chain couples TRBV24-1 to TRBJ2-1; 10 nucleotides agree with TRBD1. Losses at the gene ends were 4 bases for V and 8 bases for J; bases not matched to a gene: 10. The CDR3 runs to 16 residues. Germline CDR1 KGHDR, CDR2 SFDVKD.

This clonotype was counted ten times or more. The V gene is TRBV3-1, the J gene TRBJ1-2; D call uncertain. Trimming stripped 4 bases from V and 6 bases from J, with 18 bases between. Per germline, CDR1 LGHDT and CDR2 YNNKEL (reference sequence). The CDR3 runs to 15 residues. The CDR3 loop is CASSPLDTAGHGYTF. The CDR3 DNA is TGTGCCAGCAGCCCACTAGACACTGCCGGGCATGGCTACACCTTC. Using reference TRBV3-1 and TRBJ1-2 for the parts outside the CDR3, the full variable domain is DTAVSQTPKYLVTQMGNDKSIKCEQNLGHDTMYWYKQDSKKFLKIMFSYNNKELIINETVPNRFSPKSPDKAHLNLHINSLELGDSAVYFCASSPLDTAGHGYTFGSGTRLTVV.

The genes are TRBV5-1 and TRBJ1-1, with TRBD1 as a possible D gene (5 bases). The CDR3 has 15 amino acids. Germline loops: CDR1 SGHRS, CDR2 YFSETQ. V was shortened by 2 bases and J by 4 bases, with 15 bases between the two germline ends. The CDR3 bases are TGCGCCAGCAGCTTTGGGGGGGGTCTTTCCACTGAAGCTTTCTTT. Protein sequence: CASSFGGGLSTEAFF.

This clonotype showed up many times. The chain joins TRBV28 to TRBJ2-3; 10 bases align to TRBD1. V lost 7 bases and J lost 6; bases outside the gene matches: 13. The CDR3 consists of 16 residues. Germline CDR1 is MDHEN and CDR2 is SYDVKM. DNA for the CDR3: TGTGCCAGCACCTCACTCTCGGGACAGGGGCGGGATACGCAGTATTTT. Residues: CASTSLSGQGRDTQYF. Based on the CDR3 plus reference TRBV28 and TRBJ2-3, the full variable domain is DVKVTQSSRYLVKRTGEKVFLECVQDMDHENMFWYRQDPGLGLRLIYFSYDVKMKEKGDIPEGYSVSREKKERFSLILESASTNQTSMYLCASTSLSGQGRDTQYFGPGTRLTVL.

This clonotype was found many times. The V gene is TRBV28, the J gene TRBJ2-7, with 15 bases fitting TRBD2. Germline values: CDR1 MDHEN, CDR2 SYDVKM. This CDR3 comprises 16 residues. The junction had 6 bases not matched to a gene; V was cut back by 5 bases and J by 4 bases. The CDR3 DNA sequence: TGTGCCAGCAGTCCCGGACTAGCGGGAGGGCTATACGAGCAGTACTTC. Its translation: CASSPGLAGGLYEQYF.

The V and J genes are TRBV12-3 or TRBV12-4 and TRBJ2-1, with TRBD2 matching over 11 bases. This CDR3 has 15 residues. The J segment lost 5 bases and the V segment lost 3 bases, leaving 3 bases of the junction unmatched. CDR3: CASSLMTSGNNEQFF. In DNA form, the CDR3 reads TGTGCCAGCAGTTTGATGACTAGCGGGAACAATGAGCAGTTCTTC.

This clonotype appeared many times. The chain has TRBV5-1 and TRBJ2-7, with TRBD1 matching 9 bases. The CDR3 totals 17 residues. The ends lost 3 bases at V and 3 bases at J; junction bases unmatched: 13. CDR1 and CDR2 from the germline V gene are SGHRS and YFSETQ. This chain's CDR3 is CASSSPATGGNIYEQYF. CDR3 in DNA: TGCGCCAGCAGCTCCCCTGCCACAGGGGGCAATATCTACGAGCAGTACTTC.

At least ten counts were recorded for this clonotype. V is TRBV3-1 and J is TRBJ2-1; D might be TRBD2 (5 bases). The CDR3 has 16 residues. The germline V and J ends were trimmed by 0 bases and 7 bases, with 16 bases remaining between them. Germline V gives CDR1 LGHDT, CDR2 YNNKEL (reference sequence). CDR3: CASSQDRLVAGNEQFF. In nucleotides, the CDR3 is TGTGCCAGCAGCCAAGACAGGCTAGTTGCGGGTAATGAGCAGTTCTTC.

In its sample, this clonotype was seen a few times. This sequence joins TRBV20-1 and TRBJ2-6; TRBD1 or TRBD2 may be the D gene (5 bases each). The CDR3 consists of 16 residues. Germline CDR1 DFQATT, CDR2 SNEGSKA (reference sequence). With 7 bases removed from V and 2 bases from J, the gap between germline ends came to 18 bases. CDR3 loop: CSVRPGRETGANVLTF. For the CDR3, the DNA is TGCAGTGTCAGGCCGGGACGAGAGACTGGGGCCAACGTCCTGACTTTC.

This clonotype was detected ten times or more. J is TRBJ2-3 and V is TRBV2; D may be TRBD1 or TRBD2 (5 bases each). This CDR3 comprises 13 residues. CDR1 is SNHLY, CDR2 FYNNEI, per germline. V was shortened by 7 bases and J by 5 bases, with 13 bases between the two germline ends. This CDR3 reads CASTKGEKDTQYF. In DNA form, the CDR3 reads TGTGCCAGCACGAAAGGGGAGAAAGATACGCAGTATTTT.

This clonotype was seen ten or more times. The chain recombines TRBV28 with TRBJ1-1; D is perhaps TRBD1 (5 bases). The CDR3 runs to 14 residues. Per the germline V gene, CDR1 is MDHEN and CDR2 is SYDVKM. Trimming left V 8 bases short and J 6 bases short, with 19 bases between. CDR3: CASAPGRRDAEAFF. The CDR3 coding sequence is TGTGCCAGCGCTCCGGGACGGCGGGACGCTGAAGCTTTCTTT. The entire variable domain, with the rest obtained from reference TRBV28 and TRBJ1-1, is as follows: DVKVTQSSRYLVKRTGEKVFLECVQDMDHENMFWYRQDPGLGLRLIYFSYDVKMKEKGDIPEGYSVSREKKERFSLILESASTNQTSMYLCASAPGRRDAEAFFGQGTRLTVV.

The chain uses TRBV18 and TRBJ2-2; TRBD2 matches at 11 bases. The J segment lost 7 bases and the V segment lost 6 bases, leaving 7 bases of the junction unmatched. This CDR3 contains 15 residues. From germline, CDR1 is KGHSH and CDR2 LQKENI. The CDR3: CASSHKLAGVGELFF. CDR3 nucleotide sequence: TGTGCCAGCTCCCACAAACTAGCGGGAGTCGGGGAGCTGTTTTTT.

This clonotype was seen repeatedly, ten times or more. The rearrangement joins TRBV18 to TRBJ2-1; a possible D gene is TRBD1 (6 bases). The CDR3 consists of 12 residues. Per the germline V gene, CDR1 is KGHSH and CDR2 is LQKENI. Trimming removed 3 bases at V and 11 bases at J, with 11 bases between. The CDR3 DNA reads as TGTGCCAGCTCACCCAACAGGGAGAAGCAGTTCTTC. Its translation: CASSPNREKQFF.

Only a few counts were recorded for this clonotype. V and J are TRBV5-1 and TRBJ2-5, with D unresolved. Germline loops: CDR1 SGHRS, CDR2 YFSETQ. The CDR3 loop spans 13 amino acids. Trimming took 5 bases from V and 3 from J, leaving 11 bases between them. CDR3: CASREWDKETQYF. The DNA for the CDR3 is TGCGCCAGCAGAGAGTGGGATAAAGAGACCCAGTACTTC.

In its sample, this clonotype was seen many times. The V call is TRBV28, the J call TRBJ2-3; D is uncertain. Germline CDR1 MDHEN, CDR2 SYDVKM. Trimming cost V 6 bases and J 1 base, with 14 bases left between them. CDR3 length: 15 amino acids. The CDR3, as DNA: TGTGCCAGCAGGGATCAACGCGTTGGCACAGATACGCAGTATTTT. This translates into CASRDQRVGTDTQYF.

This clonotype occurred many times. This rearrangement joins TRBV2 to TRBJ2-2, with TRBD1 matching over 7 bases. With 4 bases clipped from V and 1 base from J, the junction kept 3 bases outside the gene matches. Germline CDR1 is SNHLY and CDR2 is FYNNEI. This CDR3 spans 15 amino acids. The CDR3 region has the DNA TGTGCCAGCAGTGGGACAGGACTGAACACCGGGGAGCTGTTTTTT. Its translation is CASSGTGLNTGELFF.

This clonotype occurred many times. The chain combines TRBV28 with TRBJ1-1; no clear D. This CDR3 region has 12 residues. Germline V lookup: CDR1 MDHEN, CDR2 SYDVKM. V was cut by 7 bases and J by 14 bases, with 20 bases left in between. CDR3 sequence: CASTPPGESFFF. The CDR3 nucleotides read TGTGCCAGCACTCCACCCGGGGAGTCCTTCTTCTTT.

This clonotype was observed at least ten times. The chain employs TRBV28 and TRBJ1-6; D is undetermined. V was clipped by 5 bases and J by 9 bases, with 14 bases between them. Germline values: CDR1 MDHEN, CDR2 SYDVKM. CDR3 size: 14 residues. This CDR3 reads CASSGPPTISPLHF. As DNA, the CDR3 is TGTGCCAGCAGTGGACCCCCTACAATTTCACCCCTCCACTTT. The full variable domain, rest sourced from reference TRBV28 and TRBJ1-6, is DVKVTQSSRYLVKRTGEKVFLECVQDMDHENMFWYRQDPGLGLRLIYFSYDVKMKEKGDIPEGYSVSREKKERFSLILESASTNQTSMYLCASSGPPTISPLHFGNGTRLTVT.

The chain carries TRBV5-1 and TRBJ2-7; D gene unclear. This CDR3 contains 17 residues. Trimming shortened V by 0 bases and J by 3 bases, and 19 bases separated the two germline ends. The germline V gene encodes CDR1 SGHRS and CDR2 YFSETQ. CDR3 sequence reads: CASSLAAASANYYEQYF. CDR3 in DNA: TGCGCCAGCAGCTTGGCTGCGGCCAGCGCCAACTACTACGAGCAGTACTTC. Full variable domain (outside the CDR3, taken from reference TRBV5-1 and TRBJ2-7): KAGVTQTPRYLIKTRGQQVTLSCSPISGHRSVSWYQQTPGQGLQFLFEYFSETQRNKGNFPGRFSGRQFSNSRSEMNVSTLELGDSALYLCASSLAAASANYYEQYFGPGTRLTVT.

This clonotype was seen at least ten times. The chain uses TRBV30 and TRBJ2-2; 12 bases map to TRBD2. V lost 4 bases and J lost 6; bases outside the gene matches: 6. Germline CDR1 reads GTSNPN; CDR2 reads SVGIG (reference sequence). The CDR3 has 15 amino acids. The CDR3 nucleotides read TGTGCCTGGATGCCGCTAGCGGGAGGGCCCGGGGAGCTGTTTTTT. The encoded protein is CAWMPLAGGPGELFF. Based on the CDR3 plus reference TRBV30 and TRBJ2-2, the full variable domain is SQTIHQWPATLVQPVGSPLSLECTVEGTSNPNLYWYRQAAGRGLQLLFYSVGIGQISSEVPQNLSASRPQDRQFILSSKKLLLSDSGFYLCAWMPLAGGPGELFFGEGSRLTVL.

As DNA, the CDR3 is TGCGCCAGCAGCCAAGATCCTGACGATGAGCAGTTCTTC. This encodes CASSQDPDDEQFF. This sequence joins TRBV4-1 and TRBJ2-1; D unresolved. Germline lookup yields CDR1 MGHRA and CDR2 YSYEKL. Trimming stripped 0 bases from V and 8 bases from J, with 8 bases between. The CDR3 has 13 residues.